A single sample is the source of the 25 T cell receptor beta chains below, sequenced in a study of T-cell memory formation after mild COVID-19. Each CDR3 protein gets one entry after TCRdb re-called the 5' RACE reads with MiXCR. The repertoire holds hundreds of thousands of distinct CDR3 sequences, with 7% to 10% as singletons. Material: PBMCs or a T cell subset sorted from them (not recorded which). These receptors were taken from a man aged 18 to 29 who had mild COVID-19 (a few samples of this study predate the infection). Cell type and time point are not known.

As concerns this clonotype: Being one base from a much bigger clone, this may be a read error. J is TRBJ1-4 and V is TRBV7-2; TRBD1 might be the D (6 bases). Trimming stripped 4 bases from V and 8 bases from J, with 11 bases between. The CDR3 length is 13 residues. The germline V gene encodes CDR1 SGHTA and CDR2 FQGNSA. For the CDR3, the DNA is TGTGCCAGCAGCTCATTACAGGGCGAAAAACTGTTTTTT. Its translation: CASSSLQGEKLFF.

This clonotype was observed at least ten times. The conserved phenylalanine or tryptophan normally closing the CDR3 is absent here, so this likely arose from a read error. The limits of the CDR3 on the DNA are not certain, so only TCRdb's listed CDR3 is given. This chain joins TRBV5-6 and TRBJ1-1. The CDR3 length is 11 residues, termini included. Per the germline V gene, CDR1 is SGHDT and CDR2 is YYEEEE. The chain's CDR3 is CASSPHRDGSS.

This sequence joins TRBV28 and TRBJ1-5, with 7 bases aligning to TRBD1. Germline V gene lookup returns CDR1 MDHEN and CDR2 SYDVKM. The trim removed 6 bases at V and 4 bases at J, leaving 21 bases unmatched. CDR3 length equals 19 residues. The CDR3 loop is CASSPPVSSTGASNQPQHF. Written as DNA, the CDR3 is TGTGCCAGCAGCCCCCCGGTGAGCTCCACAGGGGCGTCAAATCAGCCCCAGCATTTT.

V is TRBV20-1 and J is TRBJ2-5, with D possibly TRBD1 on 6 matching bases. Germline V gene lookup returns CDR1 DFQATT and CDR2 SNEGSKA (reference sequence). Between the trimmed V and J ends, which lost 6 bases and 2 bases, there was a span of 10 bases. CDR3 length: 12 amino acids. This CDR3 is CSAGGQQETQYF. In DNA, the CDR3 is TGCAGTGCCGGCGGACAGCAAGAGACCCAGTACTTC.

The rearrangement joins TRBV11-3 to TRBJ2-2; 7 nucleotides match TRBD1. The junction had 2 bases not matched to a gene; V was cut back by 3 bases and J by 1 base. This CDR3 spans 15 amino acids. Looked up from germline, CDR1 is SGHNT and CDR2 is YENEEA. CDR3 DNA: TGTGCCAGCAGCTTTAGGACAGGGAACACCGGGGAGCTGTTTTTT. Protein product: CASSFRTGNTGELFF. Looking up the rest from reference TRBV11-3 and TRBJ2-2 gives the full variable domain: EAGVVQSPRYKIIEKKQPVAFWCNPISGHNTLYWYLQNLGQGPELLIRYENEEAVDDSQLPKDRFSAERLKGVDSTLKIQPAELGDSAVYLCASSFRTGNTGELFFGEGSRLTVL.

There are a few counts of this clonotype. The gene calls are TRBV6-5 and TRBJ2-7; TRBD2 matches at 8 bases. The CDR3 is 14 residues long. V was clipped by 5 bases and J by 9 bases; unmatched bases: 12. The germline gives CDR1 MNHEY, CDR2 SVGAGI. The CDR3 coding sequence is TGTGCCAGCAGTCCTGCGGGGGGCCGGTTCGGGCAGTACGTC. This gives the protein CASSPAGGRFGQYV.

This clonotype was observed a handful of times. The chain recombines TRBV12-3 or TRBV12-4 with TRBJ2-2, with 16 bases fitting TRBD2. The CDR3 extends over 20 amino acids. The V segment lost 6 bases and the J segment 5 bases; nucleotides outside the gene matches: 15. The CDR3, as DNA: TGTGCCAGCAGCCCAAGGGCCGGGACTAGCGGGGGGGCAGGTACCGGGGAGCTGTTTTTT. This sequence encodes CASSPRAGTSGGAGTGELFF.

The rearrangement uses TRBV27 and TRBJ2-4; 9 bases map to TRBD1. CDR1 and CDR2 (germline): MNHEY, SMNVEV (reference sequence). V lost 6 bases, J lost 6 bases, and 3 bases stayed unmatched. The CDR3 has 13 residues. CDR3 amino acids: CASRGQGTNIQYF. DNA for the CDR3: TGTGCCAGCAGGGGACAGGGTACAAACATTCAGTACTTC.

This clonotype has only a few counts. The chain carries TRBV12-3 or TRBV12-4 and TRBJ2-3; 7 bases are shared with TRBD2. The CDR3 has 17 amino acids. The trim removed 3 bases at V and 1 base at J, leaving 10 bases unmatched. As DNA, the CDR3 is TGTGCCAGCAGTTTCCAGGGTACAAGCGGGGGCACAGATACGCAGTATTTT. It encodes CASSFQGTSGGTDTQYF.

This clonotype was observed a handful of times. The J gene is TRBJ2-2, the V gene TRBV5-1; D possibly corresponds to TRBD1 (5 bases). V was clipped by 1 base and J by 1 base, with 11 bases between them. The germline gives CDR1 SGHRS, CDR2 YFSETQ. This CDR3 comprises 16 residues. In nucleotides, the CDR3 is TGCGCCAGCAGCTTGAACGGGCAGGGGAACACCGGGGAGCTGTTTTTT. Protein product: CASSLNGQGNTGELFF.

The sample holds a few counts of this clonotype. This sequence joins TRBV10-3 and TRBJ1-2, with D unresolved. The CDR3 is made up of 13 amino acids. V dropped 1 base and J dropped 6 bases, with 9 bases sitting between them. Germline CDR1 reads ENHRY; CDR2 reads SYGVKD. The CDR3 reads CAISEWGGDGYTF. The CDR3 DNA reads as TGTGCCATCAGTGAGTGGGGAGGTGATGGCTACACCTTC.

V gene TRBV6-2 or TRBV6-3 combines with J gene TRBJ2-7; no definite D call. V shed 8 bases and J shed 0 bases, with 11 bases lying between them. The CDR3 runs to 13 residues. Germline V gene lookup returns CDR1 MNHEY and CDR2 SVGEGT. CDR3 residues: CASFKEGSYEQYV. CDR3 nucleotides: TGTGCCAGCTTTAAGGAAGGCTCCTACGAGCAGTACGTC.

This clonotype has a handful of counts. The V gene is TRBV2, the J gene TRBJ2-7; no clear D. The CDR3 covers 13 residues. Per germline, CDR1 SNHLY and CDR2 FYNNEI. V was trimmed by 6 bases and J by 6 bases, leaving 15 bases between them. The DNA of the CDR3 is TGTGCCAGCAGGGGCGAATTGGGGTCCGAGCAGTACGTC. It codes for CASRGELGSEQYV.

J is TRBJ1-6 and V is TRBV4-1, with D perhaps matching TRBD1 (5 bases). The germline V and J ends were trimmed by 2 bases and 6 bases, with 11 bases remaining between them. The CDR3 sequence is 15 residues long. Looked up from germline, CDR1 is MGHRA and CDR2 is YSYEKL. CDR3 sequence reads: CASSQPGFRNSPLHF. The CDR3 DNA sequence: TGCGCCAGCAGCCAACCAGGGTTCCGTAATTCACCCCTCCACTTT.

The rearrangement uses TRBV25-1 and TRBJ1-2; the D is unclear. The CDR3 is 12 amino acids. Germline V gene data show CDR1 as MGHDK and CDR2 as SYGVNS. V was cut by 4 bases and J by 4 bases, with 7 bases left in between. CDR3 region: CASSVGSYGYTF. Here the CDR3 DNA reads TGTGCCAGCAGTGTGGGGTCCTATGGCTACACCTTC.

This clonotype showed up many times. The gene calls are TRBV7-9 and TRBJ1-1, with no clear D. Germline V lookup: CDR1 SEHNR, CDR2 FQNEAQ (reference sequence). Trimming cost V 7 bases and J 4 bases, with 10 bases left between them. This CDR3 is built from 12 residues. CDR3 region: CASTNALTEAFF. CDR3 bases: TGTGCCAGCACCAACGCCCTCACTGAAGCTTTCTTT.

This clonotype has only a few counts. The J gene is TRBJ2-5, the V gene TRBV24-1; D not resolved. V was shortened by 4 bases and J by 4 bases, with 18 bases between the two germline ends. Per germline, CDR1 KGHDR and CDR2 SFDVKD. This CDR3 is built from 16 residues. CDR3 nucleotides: TGTGCCACCAGTGAGTGGAAGGCTTCTTTGGGAGAGACCCAGTACTTC. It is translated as CATSEWKASLGETQYF.

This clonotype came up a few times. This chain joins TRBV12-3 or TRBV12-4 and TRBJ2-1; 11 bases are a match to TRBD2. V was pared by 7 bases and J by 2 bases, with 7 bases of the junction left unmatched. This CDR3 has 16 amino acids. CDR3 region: CASTPQGLAAYNEQFF. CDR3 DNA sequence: TGTGCCAGCACCCCCCAGGGACTAGCGGCCTACAATGAGCAGTTCTTC.

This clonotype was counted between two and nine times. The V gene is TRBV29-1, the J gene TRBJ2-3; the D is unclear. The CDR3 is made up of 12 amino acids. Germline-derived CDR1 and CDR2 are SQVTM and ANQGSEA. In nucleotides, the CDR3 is TGCAGTGCCTATACTGCGGTTTTAAAGCAGTATTTT. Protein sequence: CSAYTAVLKQYF.

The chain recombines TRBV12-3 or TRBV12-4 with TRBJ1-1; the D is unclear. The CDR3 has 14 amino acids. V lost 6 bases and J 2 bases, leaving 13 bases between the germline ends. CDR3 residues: CASSARGGNTEAFF. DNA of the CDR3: TGTGCCAGCAGCGCGCGTGGCGGTAACACTGAAGCTTTCTTT.

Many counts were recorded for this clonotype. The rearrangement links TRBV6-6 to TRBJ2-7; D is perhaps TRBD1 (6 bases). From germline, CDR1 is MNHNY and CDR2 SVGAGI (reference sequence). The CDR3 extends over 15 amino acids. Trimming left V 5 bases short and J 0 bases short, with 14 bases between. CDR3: CASSKQGGSSYEQYF. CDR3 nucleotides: TGTGCCAGCAGTAAACAGGGTGGAAGCTCCTACGAGCAGTACTTC.

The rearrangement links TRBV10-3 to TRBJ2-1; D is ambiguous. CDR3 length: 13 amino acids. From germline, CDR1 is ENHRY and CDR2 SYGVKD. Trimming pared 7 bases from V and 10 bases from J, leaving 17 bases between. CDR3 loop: CAITIGPLEEQFF. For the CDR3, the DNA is TGTGCCATCACCATAGGACCCCTGGAGGAGCAGTTCTTC.

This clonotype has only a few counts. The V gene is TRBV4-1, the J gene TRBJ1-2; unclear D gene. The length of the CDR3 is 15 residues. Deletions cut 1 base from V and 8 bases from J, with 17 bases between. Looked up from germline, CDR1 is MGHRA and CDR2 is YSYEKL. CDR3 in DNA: TGCGCCAGCAGCCAAGCCGATCTCGTTGCGGGGGGCTACACCTTC. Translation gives CASSQADLVAGGYTF.

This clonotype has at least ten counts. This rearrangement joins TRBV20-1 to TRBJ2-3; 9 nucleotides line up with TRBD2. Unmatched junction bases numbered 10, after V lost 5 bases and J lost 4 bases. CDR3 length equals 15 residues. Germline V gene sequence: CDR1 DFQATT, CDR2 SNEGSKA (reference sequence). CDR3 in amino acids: CSAPWAGGPADTQYF. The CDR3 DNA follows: TGCAGTGCTCCCTGGGCGGGGGGGCCGGCAGATACGCAGTATTTT.

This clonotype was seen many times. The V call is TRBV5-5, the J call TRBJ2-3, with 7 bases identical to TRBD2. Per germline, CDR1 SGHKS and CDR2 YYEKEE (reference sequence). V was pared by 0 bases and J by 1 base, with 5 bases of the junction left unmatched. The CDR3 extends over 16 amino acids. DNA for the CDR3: TGTGCCAGCAGCTTGGGAGCGGGGAGTCGCACAGATACGCAGTATTTT. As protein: CASSLGAGSRTDTQYF.